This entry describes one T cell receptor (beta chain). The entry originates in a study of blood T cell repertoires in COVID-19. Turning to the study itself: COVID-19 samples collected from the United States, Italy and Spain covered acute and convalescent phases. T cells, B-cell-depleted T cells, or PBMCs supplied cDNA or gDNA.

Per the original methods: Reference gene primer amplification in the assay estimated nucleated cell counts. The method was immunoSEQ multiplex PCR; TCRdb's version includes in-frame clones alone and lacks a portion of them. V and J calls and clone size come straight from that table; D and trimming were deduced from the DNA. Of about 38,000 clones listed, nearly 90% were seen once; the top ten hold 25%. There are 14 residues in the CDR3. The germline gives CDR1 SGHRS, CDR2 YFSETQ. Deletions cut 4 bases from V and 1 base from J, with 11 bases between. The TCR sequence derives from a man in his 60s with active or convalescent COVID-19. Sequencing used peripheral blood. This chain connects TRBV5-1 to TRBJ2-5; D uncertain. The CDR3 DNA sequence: TGCGCCAGCAGCCCTCCGGGTTTCCAAGAGACCCAGTACTTC. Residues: CASSPPGFQETQYF. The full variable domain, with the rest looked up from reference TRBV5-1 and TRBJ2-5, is KAGVTQTPRYLIKTRGQQVTLSCSPISGHRSVSWYQQTPGQGLQFLFEYFSETQRNKGNFPGRFSGRQFSNSRSEMNVSTLELGDSALYLCASSPPGFQETQYFGPGTRLLVL.